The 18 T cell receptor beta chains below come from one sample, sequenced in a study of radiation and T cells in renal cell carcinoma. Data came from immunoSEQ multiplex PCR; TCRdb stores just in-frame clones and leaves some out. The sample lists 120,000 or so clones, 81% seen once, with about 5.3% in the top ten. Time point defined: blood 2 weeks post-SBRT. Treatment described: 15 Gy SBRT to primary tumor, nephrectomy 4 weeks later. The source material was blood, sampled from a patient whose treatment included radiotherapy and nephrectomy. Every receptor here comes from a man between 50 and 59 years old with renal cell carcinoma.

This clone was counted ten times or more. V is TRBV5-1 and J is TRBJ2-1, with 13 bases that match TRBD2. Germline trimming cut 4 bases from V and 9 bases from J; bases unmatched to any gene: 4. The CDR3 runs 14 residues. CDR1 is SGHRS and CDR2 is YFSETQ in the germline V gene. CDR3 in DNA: TGCGCCAGCAGCGCGGGACTAGCGGGACTTGAGCAGTTCTTC. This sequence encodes CASSAGLAGLEQFF. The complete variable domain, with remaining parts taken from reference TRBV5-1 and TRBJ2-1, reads KAGVTQTPRYLIKTRGQQVTLSCSPISGHRSVSWYQQTPGQGLQFLFEYFSETQRNKGNFPGRFSGRQFSNSRSEMNVSTLELGDSALYLCASSAGLAGLEQFFGPGTRLTVL.

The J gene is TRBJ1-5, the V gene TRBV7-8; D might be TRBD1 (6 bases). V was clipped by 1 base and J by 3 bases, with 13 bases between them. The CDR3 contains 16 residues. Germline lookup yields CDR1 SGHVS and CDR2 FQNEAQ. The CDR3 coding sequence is TGTGCCAGCAGCTTAGTAGGAGACAGGATCAATCAGCCCCAGCATTTT. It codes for CASSLVGDRINQPQHF. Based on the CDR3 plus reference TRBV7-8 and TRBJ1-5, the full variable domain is GAGVSQSPRYKVAKRGQDVALRCDPISGHVSLFWYQQALGQGPEFLTYFQNEAQLDKSGLPSDRFFAERPEGSVSTLKIQRTQQEDSAVYLCASSLVGDRINQPQHFGDGTRLSIL.

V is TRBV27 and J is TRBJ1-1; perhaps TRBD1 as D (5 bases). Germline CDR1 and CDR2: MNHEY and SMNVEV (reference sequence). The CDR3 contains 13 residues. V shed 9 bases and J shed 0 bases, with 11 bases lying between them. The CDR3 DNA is TGTGCCAGTAGGACGACAGTGAACACTGAAGCTTTCTTT. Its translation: CASRTTVNTEAFF.

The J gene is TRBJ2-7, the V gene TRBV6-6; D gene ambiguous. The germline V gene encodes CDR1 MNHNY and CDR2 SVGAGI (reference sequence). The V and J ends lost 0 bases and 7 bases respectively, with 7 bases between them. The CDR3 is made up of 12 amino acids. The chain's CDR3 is CASSYSKREQYF. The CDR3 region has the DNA TGTGCCAGCAGTTACTCGAAAAGGGAGCAGTACTTC.

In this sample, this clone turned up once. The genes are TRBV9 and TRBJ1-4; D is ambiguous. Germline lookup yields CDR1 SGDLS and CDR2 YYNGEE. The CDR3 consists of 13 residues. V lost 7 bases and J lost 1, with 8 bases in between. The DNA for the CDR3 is TGTGCCAGCGCGAGGGAAACTAATGAAAAACTGTTTTTT. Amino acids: CASARETNEKLFF.

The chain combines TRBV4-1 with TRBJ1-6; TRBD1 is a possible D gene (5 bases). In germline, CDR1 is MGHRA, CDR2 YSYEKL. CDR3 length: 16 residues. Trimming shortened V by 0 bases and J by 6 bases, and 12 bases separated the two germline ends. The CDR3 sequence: CASSQDGRVGNSPLHF. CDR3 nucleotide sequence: TGCGCCAGCAGCCAAGATGGCAGGGTCGGTAATTCACCCCTCCACTTT.

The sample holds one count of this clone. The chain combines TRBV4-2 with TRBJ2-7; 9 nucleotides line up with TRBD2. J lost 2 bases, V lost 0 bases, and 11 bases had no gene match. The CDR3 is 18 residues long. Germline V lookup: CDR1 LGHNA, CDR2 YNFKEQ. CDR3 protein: CASSQEFRGGGRAYEQYF. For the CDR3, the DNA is TGTGCCAGCAGCCAAGAATTTCGTGGTGGCGGGAGGGCCTACGAGCAGTACTTC.

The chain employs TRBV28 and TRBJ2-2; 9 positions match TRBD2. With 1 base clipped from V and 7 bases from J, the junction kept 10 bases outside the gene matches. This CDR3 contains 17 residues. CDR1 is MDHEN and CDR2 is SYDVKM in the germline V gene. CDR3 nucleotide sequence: TGTGCCAGCAGTTTATTAGGTAGCGGGAGTGTTGGCGGGGAGCTGTTTTTT. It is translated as CASSLLGSGSVGGELFF.

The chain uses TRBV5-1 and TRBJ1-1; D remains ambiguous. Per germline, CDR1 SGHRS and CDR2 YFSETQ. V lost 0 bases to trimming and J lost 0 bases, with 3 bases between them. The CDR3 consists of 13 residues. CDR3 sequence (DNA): TGCGCCAGCAGCTTGGAGGTGAACACTGAAGCTTTCTTT. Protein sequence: CASSLEVNTEAFF.

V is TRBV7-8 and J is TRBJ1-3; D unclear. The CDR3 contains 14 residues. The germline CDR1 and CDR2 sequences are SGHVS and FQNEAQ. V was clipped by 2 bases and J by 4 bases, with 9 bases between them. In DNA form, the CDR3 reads TGTGCCAGCAGCTTATTGACTACCGGAAACACCATATATTTT. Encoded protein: CASSLLTTGNTIYF.

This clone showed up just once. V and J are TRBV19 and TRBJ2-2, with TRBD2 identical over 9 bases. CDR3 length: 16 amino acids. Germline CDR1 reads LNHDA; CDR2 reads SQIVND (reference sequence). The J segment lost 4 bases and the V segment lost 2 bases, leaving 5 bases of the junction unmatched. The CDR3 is CASSIFGGGATGELFF. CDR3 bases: TGTGCCAGTAGTATATTCGGCGGGGGGGCCACCGGGGAGCTGTTTTTT.

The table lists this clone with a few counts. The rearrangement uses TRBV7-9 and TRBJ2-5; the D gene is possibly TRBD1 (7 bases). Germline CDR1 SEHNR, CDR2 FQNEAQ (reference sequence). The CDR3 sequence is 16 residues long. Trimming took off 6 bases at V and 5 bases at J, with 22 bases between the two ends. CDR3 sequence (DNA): TGTGCCAGCAGTAGCGGACAGGCAAGCCCCAGGGAGACCCAGTACTTC. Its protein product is CASSSGQASPRETQYF.

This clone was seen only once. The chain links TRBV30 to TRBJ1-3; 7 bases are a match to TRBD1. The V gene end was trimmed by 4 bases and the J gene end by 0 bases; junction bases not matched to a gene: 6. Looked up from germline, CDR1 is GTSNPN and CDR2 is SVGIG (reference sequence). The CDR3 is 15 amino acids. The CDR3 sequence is CAWKNRGGSGNTIYF. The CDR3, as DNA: TGTGCCTGGAAGAACAGGGGCGGCTCTGGAAACACCATATATTTT.

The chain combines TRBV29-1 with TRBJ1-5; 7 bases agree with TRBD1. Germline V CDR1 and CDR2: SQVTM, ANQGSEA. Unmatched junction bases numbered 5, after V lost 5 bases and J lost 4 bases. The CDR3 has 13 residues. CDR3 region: CSVQGVPNQPQHF. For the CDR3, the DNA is TGCAGCGTTCAGGGGGTTCCTAATCAGCCCCAGCATTTT.

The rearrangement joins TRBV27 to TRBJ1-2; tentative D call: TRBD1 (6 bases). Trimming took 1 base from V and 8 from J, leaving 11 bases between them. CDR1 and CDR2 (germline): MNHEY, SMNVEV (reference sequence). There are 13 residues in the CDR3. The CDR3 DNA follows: TGTGCCAGCAGTTTATGGCAGGGGAAAGGCTACACCTTC. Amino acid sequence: CASSLWQGKGYTF.

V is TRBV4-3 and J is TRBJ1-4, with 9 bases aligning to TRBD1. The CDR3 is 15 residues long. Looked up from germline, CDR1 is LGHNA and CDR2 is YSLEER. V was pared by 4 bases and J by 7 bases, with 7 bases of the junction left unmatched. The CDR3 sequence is CASSRLTGGAEKLFF. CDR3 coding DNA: TGCGCCAGCAGCCGACTGACAGGGGGGGCTGAAAAACTGTTTTTT.

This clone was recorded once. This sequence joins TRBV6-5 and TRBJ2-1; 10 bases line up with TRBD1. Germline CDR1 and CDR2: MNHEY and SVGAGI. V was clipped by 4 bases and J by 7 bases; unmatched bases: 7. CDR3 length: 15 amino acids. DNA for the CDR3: TGTGCCAGCAGTTCCGGGACAGGGGTTCTAAATGAGCAGTTCTTC. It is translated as CASSSGTGVLNEQFF.

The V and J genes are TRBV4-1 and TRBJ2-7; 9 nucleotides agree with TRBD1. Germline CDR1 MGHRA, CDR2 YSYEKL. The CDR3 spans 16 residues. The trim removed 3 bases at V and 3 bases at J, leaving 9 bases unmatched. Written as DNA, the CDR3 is TGCGCCAGCAGCCAGGCGTTTACAGGGGGCAACTACGAGCAGTACTTC. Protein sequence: CASSQAFTGGNYEQYF.